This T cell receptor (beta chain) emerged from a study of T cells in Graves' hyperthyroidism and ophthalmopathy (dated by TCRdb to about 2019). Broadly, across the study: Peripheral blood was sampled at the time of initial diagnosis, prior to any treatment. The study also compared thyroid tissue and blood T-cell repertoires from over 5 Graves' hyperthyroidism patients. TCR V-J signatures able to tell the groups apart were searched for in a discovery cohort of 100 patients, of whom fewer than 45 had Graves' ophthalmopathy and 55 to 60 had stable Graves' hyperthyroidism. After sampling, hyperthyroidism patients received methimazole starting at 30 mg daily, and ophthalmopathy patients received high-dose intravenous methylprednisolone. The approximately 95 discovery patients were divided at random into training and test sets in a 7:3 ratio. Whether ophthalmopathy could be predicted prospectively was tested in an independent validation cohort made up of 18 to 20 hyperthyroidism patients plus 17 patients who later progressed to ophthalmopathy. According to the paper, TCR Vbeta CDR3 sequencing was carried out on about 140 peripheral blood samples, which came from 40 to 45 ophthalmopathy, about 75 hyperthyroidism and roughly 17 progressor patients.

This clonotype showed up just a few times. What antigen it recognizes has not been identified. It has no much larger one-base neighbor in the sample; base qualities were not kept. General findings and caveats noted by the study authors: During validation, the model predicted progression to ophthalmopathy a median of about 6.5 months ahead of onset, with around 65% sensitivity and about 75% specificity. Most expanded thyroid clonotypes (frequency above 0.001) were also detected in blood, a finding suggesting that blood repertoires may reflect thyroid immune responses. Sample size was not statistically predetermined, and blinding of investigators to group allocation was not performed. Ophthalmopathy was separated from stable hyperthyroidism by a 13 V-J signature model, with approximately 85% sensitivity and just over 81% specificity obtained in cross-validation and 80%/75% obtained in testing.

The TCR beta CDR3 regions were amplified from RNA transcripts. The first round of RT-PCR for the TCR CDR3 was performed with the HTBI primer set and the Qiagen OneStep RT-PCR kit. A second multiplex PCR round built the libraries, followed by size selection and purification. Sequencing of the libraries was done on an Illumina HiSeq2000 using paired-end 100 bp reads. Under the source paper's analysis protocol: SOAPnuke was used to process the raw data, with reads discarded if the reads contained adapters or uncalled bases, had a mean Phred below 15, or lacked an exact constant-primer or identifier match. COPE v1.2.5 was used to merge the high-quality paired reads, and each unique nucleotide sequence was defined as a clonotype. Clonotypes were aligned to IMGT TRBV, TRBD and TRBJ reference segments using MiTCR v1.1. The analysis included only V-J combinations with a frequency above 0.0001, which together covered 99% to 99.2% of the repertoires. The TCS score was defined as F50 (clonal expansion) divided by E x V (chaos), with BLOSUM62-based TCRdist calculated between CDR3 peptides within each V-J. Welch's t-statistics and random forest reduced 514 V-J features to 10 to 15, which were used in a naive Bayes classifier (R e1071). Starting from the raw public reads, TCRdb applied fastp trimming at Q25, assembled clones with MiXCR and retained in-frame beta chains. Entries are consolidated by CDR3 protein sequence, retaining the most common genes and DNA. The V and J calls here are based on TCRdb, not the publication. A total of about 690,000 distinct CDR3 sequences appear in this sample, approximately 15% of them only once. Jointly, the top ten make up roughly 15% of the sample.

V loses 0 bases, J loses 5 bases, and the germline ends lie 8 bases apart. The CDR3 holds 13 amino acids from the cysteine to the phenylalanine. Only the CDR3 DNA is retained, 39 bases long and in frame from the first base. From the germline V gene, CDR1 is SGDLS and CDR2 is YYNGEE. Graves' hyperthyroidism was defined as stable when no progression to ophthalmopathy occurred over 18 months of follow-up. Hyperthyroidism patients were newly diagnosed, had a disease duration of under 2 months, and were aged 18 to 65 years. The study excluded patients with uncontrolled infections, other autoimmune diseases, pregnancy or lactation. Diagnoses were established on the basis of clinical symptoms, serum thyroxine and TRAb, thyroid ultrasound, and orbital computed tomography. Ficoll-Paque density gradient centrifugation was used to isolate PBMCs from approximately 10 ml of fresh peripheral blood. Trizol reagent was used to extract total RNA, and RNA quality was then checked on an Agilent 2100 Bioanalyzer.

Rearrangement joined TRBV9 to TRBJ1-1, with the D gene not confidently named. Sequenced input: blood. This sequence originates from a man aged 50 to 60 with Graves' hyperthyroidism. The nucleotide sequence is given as TGTGCCAGCAGCGTAGTGGTGGAAACTGAAGCTTTCTTT. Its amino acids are CASSVVVETEAFF.